Presented here are 26 T cell receptor beta chains from one specimen sequenced in a study of blood T cell repertoires in COVID-19. TCRdb's table, derived via immunoSEQ multiplex PCR, lists solely in-frame clones and lacks some. The sample lists fewer than 250,000 clones; around 86% were seen once. The sequenced material came from PBMCs or T cells enriched from blood (not recorded which). The receptor source for this set is a man between 25 and 39 years old in a cohort exposed to, infected with or recovered from COVID-19 (not recorded which).

The V and J genes are TRBV2 and TRBJ2-3; TRBD1 agrees at 9 bases. V lost 6 bases, J lost 6 bases, and 10 bases stayed unmatched. The CDR3 has 15 residues. The V gene's germline CDR1 is SNHLY and CDR2 FYNNEI. As DNA, the CDR3 is TGTGCCAGCAGCGGGGACAGGGCAAGACTTGATACGCAGTATTTT. Protein: CASSGDRARLDTQYF.

The rearrangement uses TRBV3-1 (or the pseudogene TRBV3-2) and TRBJ2-2; D uncertain. Trimming removed 3 bases at V and 5 bases at J, with 7 bases between. Germline loops: CDR1 LGHDT, CDR2 YNNKEL (reference sequence). The CDR3 has 13 amino acids. CDR3 region: CASSHFRTGELFF. CDR3 bases: TGTGCCAGCAGCCACTTCAGGACCGGGGAGCTGTTTTTT.

The chain joins TRBV18 to TRBJ2-7, with TRBD1 matching 11 bases. The V and J ends lost 4 bases and 3 bases, in that order; junction bases with no gene match: 8. Looked up from germline, CDR1 is KGHSH and CDR2 is LQKENI. The CDR3 runs 16 residues. CDR3 sequence reads: CASSLTPGQGVYEQYF. Written as DNA, the CDR3 is TGTGCCAGCTCACTAACTCCGGGACAGGGGGTCTACGAGCAGTACTTC.

The chain couples TRBV7-3 to TRBJ2-5, with a tentative D call TRBD2 (6 bases). Germline assignment: CDR1 SGHTA and CDR2 FQGTGA. This CDR3 comprises 15 residues. V lost 5 bases to trimming and J lost 4 bases, with 17 bases between them. The CDR3 sequence: CASSPGLLLGETQYF. Here the CDR3 DNA reads TGTGCCAGCAGCCCAGGACTACTGCTTGGAGAGACCCAGTACTTC. Filled out from reference TRBV7-3 and TRBJ2-5, the complete variable domain reads GAGVSQTPSNKVTEKGKYVELRCDPISGHTALYWYRQSLGQGPEFLIYFQGTGAADDSGLPNDRFFAVRPEGSVSTLKIQRTERGDSAVYLCASSPGLLLGETQYFGPGTRLLVL.

This clone has more than one count but fewer than ten. This CDR3 reads CASSYRPGQGEQYF. The CDR3 DNA is TGTGCCAGCAGTTACAGGCCGGGACAAGGCGAGCAGTACTTC. The chain recombines TRBV6-6 with TRBJ2-7; weak D call: TRBD1 (6 bases). The CDR3 consists of 14 residues. Trimming removed 2 bases from V and 6 bases from J, with 14 bases in between. CDR1 is MNHNY and CDR2 is SVGAGI in the germline V gene (reference sequence).

CDR3 region: CASSLGLLGGQSSYEQYF. The CDR3 DNA reads as TGTGCCAGCAGCTTAGGTCTTTTGGGTGGACAGTCCTCCTACGAGCAGTACTTC. V is TRBV7-3 and J is TRBJ2-7, with D possibly TRBD1 on 6 matching bases. Germline CDR1 and CDR2: SGHTA and FQGTGA. V was clipped by 2 bases and J by 0 bases, with 20 bases between them. The CDR3 has 18 residues.

This clone was picked up a small number of times. The V and J genes are TRBV10-3 and TRBJ2-5; D might be TRBD1 (6 bases). With 3 bases removed from V and 5 bases from J, the gap between germline ends came to 10 bases. Germline values: CDR1 ENHRY, CDR2 SYGVKD. The CDR3 sequence is 13 residues long. CDR3 in DNA: TGTGCCATCAGTGACAGGGGCCAGGAGACCCAGTACTTC. The encoded protein is CAISDRGQETQYF.

The chain links TRBV28 to TRBJ1-1, with TRBD1 identical over 8 bases. After removal of 5 bases from V and 1 base from J, the junction contained 6 bases not matched to a gene. Germline V gives CDR1 MDHEN, CDR2 SYDVKM. The CDR3 spans 15 residues. The CDR3 loop is CASSPLDRENTEAFF. The CDR3 nucleotides read TGTGCCAGCAGTCCTTTGGACAGGGAGAACACTGAAGCTTTCTTT.

The V gene is TRBV6-5, the J gene TRBJ1-3, with 9 nucleotides matching TRBD1. The CDR3 loop spans 15 amino acids. Trimming removed 5 bases from V and 5 bases from J; junction bases left unmatched: 7. Germline CDR1 is MNHEY and CDR2 is SVGAGI. CDR3 DNA: TGTGCCAGCAGTACGGACAGGGGCTTGAGAAACACCATATATTTT. It is translated as CASSTDRGLRNTIYF.

This clone occurred once. The rearrangement uses TRBV4-3 and TRBJ2-7; D is ambiguous. CDR1 and CDR2 (germline): LGHNA, YSLEER. This CDR3 has 15 residues. Trimming took off 2 bases at V and 2 bases at J, with 13 bases between the two ends. In DNA form, the CDR3 reads TGCGCCAGCAGCCAAAAGCAAAGAAGCCCCTACGAGCAGTACTTC. Translated, it gives CASSQKQRSPYEQYF.

This chain joins TRBV13 and TRBJ2-3; TRBD2 aligns across 7 bases. From germline, CDR1 is PRHDT and CDR2 FYEKMQ (reference sequence). Trimming at V came to 5 bases and at J to 4 bases, leaving 12 bases not matched to a gene. The CDR3 spans 16 residues. CDR3 sequence: CASSPRFSGIPDTQYF. As DNA, the CDR3 is TGTGCCAGCAGCCCGCGCTTCAGCGGGATTCCAGATACGCAGTATTTT.

This sequence joins TRBV5-1 and TRBJ1-1; tentatively, D is TRBD1 (5 bases). Trimming took off 2 bases at V and 0 bases at J, with 8 bases between the two ends. The V gene's germline CDR1 is SGHRS and CDR2 YFSETQ. CDR3 size: 14 residues. For the CDR3, the DNA is TGCGCCAGCAGCTTACGGGACTTGAACACTGAAGCTTTCTTT. Translation gives CASSLRDLNTEAFF.

This clone was detected only a few times. The rearrangement links TRBV25-1 to TRBJ2-5, with a tentative D call TRBD1 (6 bases). CDR1 is MGHDK, CDR2 SYGVNS, per germline. The CDR3 has 16 amino acids. V lost 3 bases, J lost 3 bases, and 17 bases lay in between. This chain's CDR3 is CASSDAHRAREETQYF. In DNA form, the CDR3 reads TGTGCCAGCAGTGACGCCCACAGGGCGCGGGAAGAGACCCAGTACTTC. The entire variable domain, with the rest obtained from reference TRBV25-1 and TRBJ2-5, is as follows: EADIYQTPRYLVIGTGKKITLECSQTMGHDKMYWYQQDPGMELHLIHYSYGVNSTEKGDLSSESTVSRIRTEHFPLTLESARPSHTSQYLCASSDAHRAREETQYFGPGTRLLVL.

The V and J genes are TRBV5-4 and TRBJ1-1; D not resolved. CDR3 length: 16 residues. V was pared by 4 bases and J by 4 bases, with 20 bases between. Looked up from germline, CDR1 is SGHNT and CDR2 is YYREEE (reference sequence). CDR3 in DNA: TGTGCCAGCAGCCCCCCAGCGGTCCATCTGAGCACTGAAGCTTTCTTT. Its protein product is CASSPPAVHLSTEAFF.

The sample holds a few counts of this clone. The V call is TRBV11-2, the J call TRBJ1-5; TRBD1 is a possible D gene (5 bases). CDR1 SGHAT and CDR2 FQNNGV come from the germline V gene. Trimming cost V 5 bases and J 9 bases, with 23 bases left between them. The CDR3 extends over 16 amino acids. CDR3 in amino acids: CASSSTRMGSQGPQHF. CDR3 bases: TGTGCCAGCAGCAGTACTCGAATGGGGTCCCAGGGGCCCCAGCATTTT.

In DNA form, the CDR3 reads TGTGCCACCAGCGTGGGACTGAGCAATCAGCCCCAGCATTTT. This codes for CATSVGLSNQPQHF. The chain carries TRBV15 and TRBJ1-5; D is possibly TRBD1 (5 bases). V lost 5 bases, J lost 1 base, and 9 bases lay in between. This CDR3 has 14 residues. Germline CDR1 and CDR2: LNHNV and YYDKDF (reference sequence).

The chain combines TRBV2 with TRBJ1-1; a weak D match, TRBD1 (5 bases). The CDR3 totals 13 residues. CDR1 is SNHLY and CDR2 is FYNNEI in the germline V gene. V was clipped by 5 bases and J by 4 bases, with 11 bases between them. The CDR3 spells CASSRTGGTEAFF. The CDR3 DNA follows: TGTGCCAGCAGTAGGACGGGGGGCACTGAAGCTTTCTTT.

The rearrangement uses TRBV11-2 and TRBJ2-3, with a possible D match to TRBD2 (5 bases). Trimming stripped 1 base from V and 0 bases from J, with 11 bases between. This CDR3 spans 16 amino acids. In germline, CDR1 is SGHAT, CDR2 FQNNGV. CDR3 loop: CASSLVPEGSTDTQYF. CDR3 nucleotide sequence: TGTGCCAGCAGCTTAGTCCCAGAGGGTAGCACAGATACGCAGTATTTT.

The chain recombines TRBV7-2 with TRBJ2-1; 15 nucleotides match TRBD2. The germline V gene has CDR1 SGHTA and CDR2 FQGNSA. V lost 0 bases and J lost 5; bases outside the gene matches: 8. CDR3 length equals 19 residues. This CDR3 is CASSLAFGTSGRINNEQFF. The CDR3, as DNA: TGTGCCAGCAGCTTAGCTTTTGGGACTAGCGGGAGGATCAACAATGAGCAGTTCTTC.

This clone turned up a few times. The genes are TRBV19 and TRBJ2-7; unclear D gene. CDR3 length: 13 amino acids. Per germline, CDR1 LNHDA and CDR2 SQIVND (reference sequence). Trimming removed 5 bases from V and 7 bases from J, with 15 bases in between. The CDR3 DNA reads TGTGCCAGTAGTCCGCCGAGGTCTGGGGAGCAGTACTTC. Translated: CASSPPRSGEQYF.

This chain links TRBV19 with TRBJ1-1; weak D call: TRBD1 (5 bases). Germline V lookup: CDR1 LNHDA, CDR2 SQIVND (reference sequence). The CDR3 contains 15 residues. Trimming took 4 bases from V and 11 from J, leaving 23 bases between them. The DNA for the CDR3 is TGTGCCAGTAGTACCCCCCCGGACATGTTGTTGATGGCTTTCTTT. Translating gives CASSTPPDMLLMAFF.

This chain connects TRBV7-9 to TRBJ2-7, with 8 positions matching TRBD2. CDR1 and CDR2 (germline): SEHNR, FQNEAQ (reference sequence). This CDR3 comprises 18 residues. The V and J ends lost 5 bases and 2 bases, in that order; junction bases with no gene match: 17. The CDR3 bases are TGTGCCAGCAGCCCCCCGATAGCGGGGTCCCGCACAGCCTACGAGCAGTACTTC. The encoded protein is CASSPPIAGSRTAYEQYF.

This rearrangement joins TRBV9 to TRBJ2-3, with D maybe TRBD1 (6 bases). V was cut by 7 bases and J by 2 bases, with 11 bases left in between. The germline CDR1 and CDR2 sequences are SGDLS and YYNGEE. The CDR3 loop spans 13 amino acids. In DNA, the CDR3 is TGTGCCAGCGGAGGACAGTCCACAGATACGCAGTATTTT. Protein sequence: CASGGQSTDTQYF. The full variable domain, its missing parts supplied by reference TRBV9 and TRBJ2-3, is DSGVTQTPKHLITATGQRVTLRCSPRSGDLSVYWYQQSLDQGLQFLIQYYNGEERAKGNILERFSAQQFPDLHSELNLSSLELGDSALYFCASGGQSTDTQYFGPGTRLTVL.

The CDR3 DNA reads TGTGCCAGCAGCGTAGGGACAGCCCAAGAGACCCAGTACTTC. This sequence encodes CASSVGTAQETQYF. The rearrangement uses TRBV9 and TRBJ2-5; TRBD1 is a possible D gene (6 bases). The V end was cut by 0 bases, the J end by 1 base, with 7 bases between. Germline loops: CDR1 SGDLS, CDR2 YYNGEE. The CDR3 extends over 14 amino acids.

The chain employs TRBV7-6 and TRBJ1-1; D gene uncertain. The ends were cut back, 0 bases at V and 6 bases at J, with 11 bases in the middle. Germline V gene sequence: CDR1 SGHVS, CDR2 FNYEAQ. The CDR3 is 14 residues long. The CDR3 DNA reads as TGTGCCAGCAGCTTAGCGGGCGGGGTATCTGAAGCTTTCTTT. Protein product: CASSLAGGVSEAFF.

This chain joins TRBV2 and TRBJ2-7; D is perhaps TRBD2 (6 bases). Trimming stripped 4 bases from V and 6 bases from J, with 19 bases between. This CDR3 is built from 15 residues. Per germline, CDR1 SNHLY and CDR2 FYNNEI. The CDR3 nucleotides are TGTGCCAGCAGTGGACCTAACACTAGCATCCTCGAGCAGTACTTC. Translated: CASSGPNTSILEQYF.